The clone carrying this T cell receptor beta chain was detected once. Its antigen is currently unknown. This entry is derived from a study of cytomegalovirus exposure and HLA in healthy donors. Study-wide results and caveats: Among the CMV-associated chains, three were confirmed in vitro as specific for CMV antigens. Exclusion as indistinguishable affected some V segments, including TRBV6-2 and TRBV6-3.

CDR1 and CDR2 from the germline V gene are SGHAT and FQNNGV. V dropped 5 bases and J dropped 7 bases, with 11 bases sitting between them. The CDR3 totals 12 residues. In the PCR, 60 Vbeta and 13 Jbeta primers were used. TCRdb keeps only in-frame clones here, not all; method: immunoSEQ multiplex PCR. The sample gives about 160,000 clones, approximately 85% of which show up once; about 0.98% is in the top ten. The receptor was isolated from a girl aged 2 to 9 in good health and CMV-seropositive. Sequencing input: PBMCs. The chain combines TRBV11-2 with TRBJ1-2, with D uncertain. In nucleotides, the CDR3 is TGTGCCAGCAGCGAAGAGGGCATTGGCTACACCTTC. Translation gives CASSEEGIGYTF.